These 26 T cell receptor beta chains were sequenced from one sample in a study of blood T cell repertoires in COVID-19. Generated by immunoSEQ multiplex PCR, the TCRdb table keeps only in-frame clones and is missing some. This table has approximately 170,000 clones, about 85% appearing once. Sequences were obtained from peripheral blood. Receptors were obtained from an elderly woman with COVID-19, enrolled during active disease.

The rearrangement uses TRBV3-1 (or the pseudogene TRBV3-2) and TRBJ1-5; no firm D call. The CDR3 spans 14 residues. V gave up 0 bases and J gave up 5 bases, with 8 bases separating them. Germline V gene sequence: CDR1 LGHDT, CDR2 YNNKEL (reference sequence). This CDR3 is CASSQEGRDQPQHF. The CDR3 DNA follows: TGTGCCAGCAGCCAAGAAGGTCGGGATCAGCCCCAGCATTTT.

The chain links TRBV11-2 to TRBJ1-2; TRBD1 matches 10 bases. This CDR3 comprises 15 residues. V shed 5 bases, J shed 8 bases, and the junction held 11 bases outside the gene matches. Germline CDR1 reads SGHAT; CDR2 reads FQNNGV. The CDR3 nucleotides are TGTGCCAGCAGCCCTAGGGGGACAGGGGATCGCGGCTACACCTTC. It specifies CASSPRGTGDRGYTF.

The chain employs TRBV11-2 and TRBJ1-1; D unclear. This CDR3 region has 12 residues. Between the trimmed V and J ends, which lost 1 base and 5 bases, there was a span of 5 bases. Germline assignment: CDR1 SGHAT and CDR2 FQNNGV. CDR3 in amino acids: CASSLGLTEAFF. As DNA, the CDR3 is TGTGCCAGCAGCTTAGGACTAACTGAAGCTTTCTTT. Complete variable domain (other parts from reference TRBV11-2 and TRBJ1-1): EAGVAQSPRYKIIEKRQSVAFWCNPISGHATLYWYQQILGQGPKLLIQFQNNGVVDDSQLPKDRFSAERLKGVDSTLKIQPAKLEDSAVYLCASSLGLTEAFFGQGTRLTVV.

The rearrangement joins TRBV24-1 to TRBJ1-5; D is ambiguous. Germline V gene data show CDR1 as KGHDR and CDR2 as SFDVKD. The CDR3 extends over 17 amino acids. Trimming took 4 bases from V and 1 from J, leaving 16 bases between them. CDR3 sequence reads: CATSDHYAGGSNQPQHF. CDR3 sequence (DNA): TGTGCCACCAGTGACCATTACGCGGGAGGAAGCAATCAGCCCCAGCATTTT.

The chain recombines TRBV5-8 with TRBJ2-1, with 9 bases matching TRBD1. The germline CDR1 and CDR2 sequences are SGHTS and YDEGEE. The junction had 15 bases not matched to a gene; V was cut back by 0 bases and J by 14 bases. This CDR3 is built from 16 residues. As DNA, the CDR3 is TGTGCCAGCAGCTTGGGAGTTGGGGACAGGGTAACTAGGGAGTTCTTC. Protein: CASSLGVGDRVTREFF.

For the CDR3, the DNA is TGCAGTGCTGTAGGGACAGCGGAAGCTTTCTTT. This codes for CSAVGTAEAFF. The chain has TRBV20-1 and TRBJ1-1, with 7 bases that match TRBD1. The V gene end was trimmed by 5 bases and the J gene end by 8 bases; junction bases not matched to a gene: 5. CDR3 length: 11 amino acids. Per germline, CDR1 DFQATT and CDR2 SNEGSKA (reference sequence).

This clone was found once. The chain links TRBV6-5 to TRBJ2-1, with D unclear. V was trimmed by 5 bases and J by 8 bases, leaving 16 bases between them. CDR3 length equals 14 residues. Germline CDR1 is MNHEY and CDR2 is SVGAGI. The CDR3 DNA sequence: TGTGCCAGCAGTCGGCGGCCTTCCGAGGATGAGCAGTTCTTC. Amino acid sequence: CASSRRPSEDEQFF.

The chain combines TRBV6-5 with TRBJ2-7; the match to TRBD2 covers 9 bases. After removal of 6 bases from V and 0 bases from J, the junction contained 6 bases not matched to a gene. Germline V gives CDR1 MNHEY, CDR2 SVGAGI. The CDR3 has 15 residues. The CDR3 DNA reads as TGTGCCAGCAGCAGACTAGCGGTTAGCTCCTACGAGCAGTACTTC. Protein product: CASSRLAVSSYEQYF.

The rearrangement links TRBV7-2 to TRBJ1-1, with D possibly being TRBD1 (6 bases). The CDR3 length is 15 residues. The germline gives CDR1 SGHTA, CDR2 FQGNSA. V lost 0 bases, J lost 5 bases, and 13 bases lay in between. CDR3 coding DNA: TGTGCCAGCAGCTTAGCTCAGGGGATAAGGACTGAAGCTTTCTTT. Its protein product is CASSLAQGIRTEAFF.

The chain links TRBV5-1 to TRBJ1-4; 7 bases align to TRBD1. This CDR3 is built from 14 residues. J gave up 8 bases and V 0 bases, and 4 bases lay outside the gene matches. Germline CDR1 SGHRS, CDR2 YFSETQ. The CDR3 nucleotides read TGCGCCAGCAGCTTGGGACAGGGAAGCGAAAAACTGTTTTTT. This gives the protein CASSLGQGSEKLFF.

The rearrangement links TRBV11-3 to TRBJ1-1; possibly TRBD1 for D (5 bases). Germline V gene sequence: CDR1 SGHNT, CDR2 YENEEA. The CDR3 has 13 residues. V dropped 5 bases and J dropped 1 base, with 8 bases sitting between them. Here the CDR3 reads CASSKGENTEAFF. Here the CDR3 DNA reads TGTGCCAGCAGCAAAGGGGAGAACACTGAAGCTTTCTTT.

The chain employs TRBV4-1 and TRBJ1-1, with D unclear. The CDR3 has 15 residues. The V and J ends lost 4 bases and 1 base respectively, with 13 bases between them. Germline CDR1 MGHRA, CDR2 YSYEKL. The CDR3 is CASSRSRAQNTEAFF. The CDR3 coding sequence is TGCGCCAGCAGCCGATCGAGAGCCCAGAACACTGAAGCTTTCTTT.

This rearrangement joins TRBV12-3 or TRBV12-4 to TRBJ2-7; D is unresolved. CDR3 length: 12 residues. With 6 bases removed from V and 2 bases from J, the gap between germline ends came to 8 bases. This CDR3 reads CASSYGPYEQYF. CDR3 sequence (DNA): TGTGCCAGCAGCTACGGTCCCTACGAGCAGTACTTC.

This clone was counted a few times. The rearrangement uses TRBV29-1 and TRBJ1-1; tentatively, D is TRBD1 (6 bases). Trimming pared 4 bases from V and 2 bases from J, leaving 11 bases between. CDR1 is SQVTM, CDR2 ANQGSEA, per germline. The CDR3 sequence is 13 residues long. The CDR3 DNA is TGCAGCGTTGGGTACAGGGTCAACACTGAAGCTTTCTTT. This sequence encodes CSVGYRVNTEAFF.

The chain has TRBV12-3 or TRBV12-4 and TRBJ1-2; D call uncertain. Trimming shortened V by 3 bases and J by 1 base, and 6 bases separated the two germline ends. The CDR3 totals 13 residues. The CDR3 region is CASSFYSNYGYTF. Written as DNA, the CDR3 is TGTGCCAGCAGTTTTTACAGTAACTATGGCTACACCTTC.

The genes are TRBV19 and TRBJ1-2; 7 nucleotides match TRBD1. Unmatched junction bases numbered 11, after V lost 5 bases and J lost 2 bases. Germline loops: CDR1 LNHDA, CDR2 SQIVND (reference sequence). This CDR3 comprises 16 residues. This CDR3 reads CASSLGLPGQNYGYTF. CDR3 nucleotides: TGTGCCAGTAGTCTAGGACTCCCGGGACAGAACTATGGCTACACCTTC. The full variable domain, rest sourced from reference TRBV19 and TRBJ1-2, is DGGITQSPKYLFRKEGQNVTLSCEQNLNHDAMYWYRQDPGQGLRLIYYSQIVNDFQKGDIAEGYSVSREKKESFPLTVTSAQKNPTAFYLCASSLGLPGQNYGYTFGSGTRLTVV.

The chain links TRBV5-1 to TRBJ2-3; D is unresolved. Germline values: CDR1 SGHRS, CDR2 YFSETQ. The CDR3 consists of 13 residues. Trimming took 7 bases from V and 0 from J, leaving 9 bases between them. CDR3 region: CASGAESTDTQYF. Written as DNA, the CDR3 is TGCGCCAGCGGCGCGGAGAGCACAGATACGCAGTATTTT. The full variable domain, with the rest looked up from reference TRBV5-1 and TRBJ2-3, is KAGVTQTPRYLIKTRGQQVTLSCSPISGHRSVSWYQQTPGQGLQFLFEYFSETQRNKGNFPGRFSGRQFSNSRSEMNVSTLELGDSALYLCASGAESTDTQYFGPGTRLTVL.

There are a few counts of this clone. J is TRBJ2-1 and V is TRBV5-1, with 11 bases fitting TRBD2. This CDR3 is built from 16 residues. Looked up from germline, CDR1 is SGHRS and CDR2 is YFSETQ. The V segment lost 3 bases and the J segment 6 bases; nucleotides outside the gene matches: 8. The CDR3 DNA sequence: TGCGCCAGCAGCTCGCGTGGGACTAGCGGTCTCAATGAGCAGTTCTTC. It yields the protein CASSSRGTSGLNEQFF.

The chain's CDR3 is CASTLGQISGNTIYF. Here the CDR3 DNA reads TGTGCCAGCACCCTGGGACAAATCTCTGGAAACACCATATATTTT. The chain employs TRBV2 and TRBJ1-3, with a tentative D call TRBD1 (6 bases). V lost 7 bases to trimming and J lost 0 bases, with 13 bases between them. Germline V gives CDR1 SNHLY, CDR2 FYNNEI. The CDR3 sequence is 15 residues long.

The V call is TRBV7-3, the J call TRBJ2-1; 7 positions agree with TRBD2. Germline-derived CDR1 and CDR2 are SGHTA and FQGTGA. With V trimmed by 3 bases and J by 7 bases, 6 bases remained unmatched. The CDR3 extends over 14 amino acids. CDR3 region: CASSLAGEKNEQFF. CDR3 DNA: TGTGCCAGCAGCTTGGCGGGGGAAAAGAATGAGCAGTTCTTC.

This sequence joins TRBV2 and TRBJ2-1, with D possibly TRBD2 on 5 matching bases. Germline lookup yields CDR1 SNHLY and CDR2 FYNNEI. The V end was cut by 5 bases, the J end by 7 bases, with 12 bases between. This CDR3 has 13 residues. CDR3 loop: CASSTTRLNEQFF. The CDR3 coding sequence is TGTGCCAGCAGTACGACAAGACTAAATGAGCAGTTCTTC.

The chain recombines TRBV3-1 (or the pseudogene TRBV3-2) with TRBJ1-2; TRBD1 matches at 7 bases. The germline CDR1 and CDR2 sequences are LGHDT and YNNKEL (reference sequence). This CDR3 spans 17 amino acids. Unmatched junction bases numbered 12, after V lost 5 bases and J lost 0 bases. The CDR3 region has the DNA TGTGCCAGCAGCTTCTGGACAGGCAATAGAGCTAACTATGGCTACACCTTC. This codes for CASSFWTGNRANYGYTF.

The chain uses TRBV19 and TRBJ2-7; TRBD1 matches 10 bases. With V trimmed by 6 bases and J by 1 base, 3 bases remained unmatched. The germline CDR1 and CDR2 sequences are LNHDA and SQIVND (reference sequence). CDR3 size: 14 residues. The CDR3 reads CASSRDRGSYEQYF. CDR3 sequence (DNA): TGTGCCAGTAGCCGGGACAGGGGATCCTACGAGCAGTACTTC. Variable domain in full (rest from reference TRBV19 and TRBJ2-7): DGGITQSPKYLFRKEGQNVTLSCEQNLNHDAMYWYRQDPGQGLRLIYYSQIVNDFQKGDIAEGYSVSREKKESFPLTVTSAQKNPTAFYLCASSRDRGSYEQYFGPGTRLTVT.

The genes are TRBV10-3 and TRBJ2-1; D may be TRBD2 (6 bases). The CDR3 contains 20 residues. Trimming stripped 3 bases from V and 1 base from J, with 25 bases between. Germline V gene lookup returns CDR1 ENHRY and CDR2 SYGVKD. CDR3 residues: CAISDARGGRRGSSYNEQFF. CDR3 coding DNA: TGTGCCATCAGTGATGCCCGGGGAGGTAGGCGGGGTTCGTCCTACAATGAGCAGTTCTTC.

The chain has TRBV7-3 and TRBJ1-6; 8 nucleotides agree with TRBD1. The germline gives CDR1 SGHTA, CDR2 FQGTGA. This CDR3 comprises 14 residues. The V and J ends lost 3 bases and 9 bases, in that order; junction bases with no gene match: 4. CDR3 in amino acids: CASSFGQGASPLHF. DNA for the CDR3: TGTGCCAGCAGCTTCGGGCAGGGGGCTTCACCCCTCCACTTT.

The genes are TRBV5-4 and TRBJ2-1, with 8 bases fitting TRBD2. The CDR3 has 13 amino acids. Germline V gene sequence: CDR1 SGHNT, CDR2 YYREEE (reference sequence). J was trimmed by 6 bases and V by 4 bases; bases with no gene match: 3. CDR3 in amino acids: CASSLGRGNEQFF. CDR3 in DNA: TGTGCCAGCAGCCTCGGGAGGGGCAATGAGCAGTTCTTC. Full variable domain (missing parts from reference TRBV5-4 and TRBJ2-1): ETGVTQSPTHLIKTRGQQVTLRCSSQSGHNTVSWYQQALGQGPQFIFQYYREEENGRGNFPPRFSGLQFPNYSSELNVNALELDDSALYLCASSLGRGNEQFFGPGTRLTVL.